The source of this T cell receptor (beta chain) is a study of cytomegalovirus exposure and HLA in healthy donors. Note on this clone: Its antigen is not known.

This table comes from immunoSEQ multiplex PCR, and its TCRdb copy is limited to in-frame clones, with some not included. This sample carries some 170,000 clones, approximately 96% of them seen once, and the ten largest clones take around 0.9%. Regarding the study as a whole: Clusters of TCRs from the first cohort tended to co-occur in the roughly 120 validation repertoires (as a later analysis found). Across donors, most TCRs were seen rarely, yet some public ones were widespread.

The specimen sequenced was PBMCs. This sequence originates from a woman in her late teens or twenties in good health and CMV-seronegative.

The CDR3 is CASSPSPRGRDGYTF. CDR3 in DNA: TGTGCCAGCAGCCCGAGCCCCAGGGGACGGGATGGCTACACCTTC. The V call is TRBV5-6, the J call TRBJ1-2, with a tentative D call TRBD1 (6 bases). The germline gives CDR1 SGHDT, CDR2 YYEEEE. The CDR3 totals 15 residues. V was trimmed by 4 bases and J by 6 bases, leaving 19 bases between them. Full variable domain (remainder filled in from reference TRBV5-6 and TRBJ1-2): DAGVTQSPTHLIKTRGQQVTLRCSPKSGHDTVSWYQQALGQGPQFIFQYYEEEERQRGNFPDRFSGHQFPNYSSELNVNALLLGDSALYLCASSPSPRGRDGYTFGSGTRLTVV.